This T cell receptor (beta chain) was recovered during a study of identifying expanded T cells in peripheral blood. J was trimmed by 5 bases and V by 6 bases; bases with no gene match: 4. The V gene's germline CDR1 is LNHDA and CDR2 SQIVND (reference sequence). This CDR3 spans 12 amino acids. Study-level results: Differentially abundant clones: about 1.1 between replicates, 16.4 at roughly 13 days, more than 18 at four. Clone count variance between roughly 2-week samples rose with total template count.

During the collection period, no donor immune events like infections were recorded. A single count supports this clone. Its antigen is as yet unknown. Sequencing was performed with immunoSEQ multiplex PCR; in TCRdb, only in-frame clones are kept and a portion is missing. This table has 65,000 to 95,000 clones, about 90% appearing once. Sequenced material: blood. The rearrangement uses TRBV19 and TRBJ2-7, with 7 bases that match TRBD2. The TCR comes from a person between 18 and 75 years old in good health. CDR3 sequence (DNA): TGTGCCAGTAGGGGCGGGAGTAACGAGCAGTACTTC. Translation: CASRGGSNEQYF. Full variable domain (rest looked up from reference TRBV19 and TRBJ2-7): DGGITQSPKYLFRKEGQNVTLSCEQNLNHDAMYWYRQDPGQGLRLIYYSQIVNDFQKGDIAEGYSVSREKKESFPLTVTSAQKNPTAFYLCASRGGSNEQYFGPGTRLTVT.